This T cell receptor beta chain was sequenced for a study of blood T cell repertoires in COVID-19. The protocol was immunoSEQ multiplex PCR, while the TCRdb copy is restricted to in-frame clones and leaves out a portion. The repertoire holds around 160,000 clones, approximately 86% seen once, with roughly 8.6% in the top ten. The CDR3 contains 14 residues. Trimming at V came to 8 bases and at J to 5 bases, leaving 10 bases not matched to a gene. CDR1 WSHSY and CDR2 SAAADI come from the germline V gene. Sequencing was carried out using peripheral blood. The J gene is TRBJ2-5, the V gene TRBV10-2, with 8 bases fitting TRBD2. This receptor was taken from a man in his 60s with acute or convalescent COVID-19. Here the CDR3 reads CASATGGLGETQYF. CDR3 DNA: TGCGCCAGCGCCACGGGGGGGCTGGGGGAGACCCAGTACTTC.